This T cell receptor beta chain was captured in a study of Ad26.COV2.S vaccination and SARS-CoV-2 variants. Overall study results and limits: Vaccine recipients showed a spike-specific TCR breadth that was higher than in placebo recipients. Total responses of T cells may have been underestimated by the analyses of TCR breadth and depth. It was found that vaccine and placebo recipients had similar non-spike TCR breadth.

For this clone: Its antigen is undetermined.

Some clones are missing from TCRdb's copy, which holds only in-frame ones; the method was immunoSEQ multiplex PCR. The table records tens of thousands of clones, more than 65% of them present only once. J was trimmed by 8 bases and V by 3 bases; bases with no gene match: 6. Germline V lookup: CDR1 SGHTA, CDR2 FQGNSA. The CDR3 extends over 16 amino acids. Sample: peripheral blood, taken after recovery from COVID-19. The V and J genes are TRBV7-2 and TRBJ2-1, with 14 bases identical to TRBD2. The source of this sequence is a human donor who had recovered from COVID-19. Here the CDR3 reads CASSFLGLAGDHEQFF. The DNA of the CDR3 is TGTGCCAGCAGCTTCTTGGGACTAGCGGGAGACCATGAGCAGTTCTTC.